This T cell receptor (beta chain) was obtained from a study of blood T cell repertoires in COVID-19. Study-level information: The samples span acute and convalescent COVID-19 from the United States, Italy and Spain.

V lost 2 bases and J lost 2, with 12 bases in between. This CDR3 contains 15 residues. From germline, CDR1 is MNHEY and CDR2 SVGAGI. Per the original methods: Nucleated cell counts were estimated from reference gene primer amplification. Assay: immunoSEQ multiplex PCR; the TCRdb copy retains only in-frame clones and omits some. V and J calls plus clone size are reproduced from that table; the DNA served to infer D and trimming. Seen here are 250,000 to 300,000 clones, 70% to 90% observed once, and the top ten hold 3.6%. The source of this sequence is a man aged 18 to 30 with active or convalescent COVID-19. The chain employs TRBV6-5 and TRBJ2-5; D may be TRBD1 (6 bases). Input material: peripheral blood. CDR3 sequence: CASSYTGQPQETQYF. CDR3 in DNA: TGTGCCAGCAGTTACACCGGACAGCCTCAAGAGACCCAGTACTTC.